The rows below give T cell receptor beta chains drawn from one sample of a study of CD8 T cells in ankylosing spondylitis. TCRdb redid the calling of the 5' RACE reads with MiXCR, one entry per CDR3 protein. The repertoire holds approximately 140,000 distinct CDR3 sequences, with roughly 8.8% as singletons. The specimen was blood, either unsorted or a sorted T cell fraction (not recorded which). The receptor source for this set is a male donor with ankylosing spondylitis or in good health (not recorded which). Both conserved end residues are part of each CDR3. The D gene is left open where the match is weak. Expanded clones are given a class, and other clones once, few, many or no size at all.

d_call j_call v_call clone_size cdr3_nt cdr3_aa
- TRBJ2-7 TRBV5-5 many TGTGCCAGCAGCTTGGGGTGGTACGAGCAGTACTTC CASSLGWYEQYF
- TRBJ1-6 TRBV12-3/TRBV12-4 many TGTGCCAGCAGTTTTTCCCCGCAGACGGGCTCACCCCTCCACTTT CASSFSPQTGSPLHF
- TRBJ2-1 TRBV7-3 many TGTGCCAGCAGCTTAACGCCTAGCTCCTACAATGAGCAGTTCTTC CASSLTPSSYNEQFF
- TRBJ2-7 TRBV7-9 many TGTGCCAGCAGCTCTTTTAAAGTCTTCGAGCAGTACTTC CASSSFKVFEQYF
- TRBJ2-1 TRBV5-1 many TGCGCCAGCAGCTTGAGCCAGGGGAACAATGAGCAGTTCTTC CASSLSQGNNEQFF
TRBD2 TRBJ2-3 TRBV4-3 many TGCGCCAGCAGCCAGGAGGGAGGGAGCACAGATACGCAGTATTTT CASSQEGGSTDTQYF
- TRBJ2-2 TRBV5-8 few TGTGCCAGCAGCCGGGAGGAGGGGGCGAACACCGGGGAGCTGTTTTTT CASSREEGANTGELFF
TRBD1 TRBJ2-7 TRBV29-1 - TGCAGCGTTGACAGACAGGGGTCTCACGGGCAGTACTTC CSVDRQGSHGQYF
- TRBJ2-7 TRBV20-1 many TGCAGTGCCACGAGCACAGGAACCTACGAGCAGTACTTC CSATSTGTYEQYF
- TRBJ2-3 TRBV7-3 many TGTGCCAGCAGCTCCTCAGATACGCAGTATTTT CASSSSDTQYF
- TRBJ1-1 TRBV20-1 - TGCAGTGCGAAGTACATCGACGCTGAAGCTTTCTTT CSAKYIDAEAFF
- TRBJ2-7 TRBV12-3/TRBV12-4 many TGTGCCAGCAGTTTAGCTTTGCGGGATGGATACGAGCAGTACTTC CASSLALRDGYEQYF
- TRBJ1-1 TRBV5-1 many TGCGCCAGCAGCTTCCGGGACCAAGGGAAAGCTTTCTTT CASSFRDQGKAFF
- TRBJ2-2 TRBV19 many TGTGCCAGTAGAGAGTTCGGCACCGGGGAGCTGTTTTTT CASREFGTGELFF
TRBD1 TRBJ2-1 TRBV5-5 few TGTGCCAGCAGCTTGGAGCCGGGACAGGGGGATTACAATGAGCAGTTCTTC CASSLEPGQGDYNEQFF
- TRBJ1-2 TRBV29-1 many TGCAGCGTTGAAGATCTTAACTATGGCTACACCTTC CSVEDLNYGYTF
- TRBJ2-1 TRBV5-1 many TGCGCCAGCAAGGATAGCGTCGATTCCTACAATGAGCAGTTCTTC CASKDSVDSYNEQFF
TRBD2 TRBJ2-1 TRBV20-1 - TGCAGTGCTGGGGGGGGGCAAGCGGGAGGAAACTCCTACAATGAGCAGTTCTTC CSAGGGQAGGNSYNEQFF
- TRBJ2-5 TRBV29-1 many TGCAGCGTGGCGGCAGAAGGGACCCAGTACTTC CSVAAEGTQYF
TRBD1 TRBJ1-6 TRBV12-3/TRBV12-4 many TGTGCCAGCACCCCAGACAGGGAAAATTCACCCCTCCACTTT CASTPDRENSPLHF
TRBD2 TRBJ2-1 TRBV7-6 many TGTGCCAGCAGCCTAGCGGGATCCTACAATGAGCAGTTCTTC CASSLAGSYNEQFF
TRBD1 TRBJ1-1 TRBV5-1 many TGCGCCAGCAGCTTACAGGGGGGGAACACTGAAGCTTTCTTT CASSLQGGNTEAFF
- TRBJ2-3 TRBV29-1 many TGCAGCGTAGGAGAAGGAGATACGCAGTATTTT CSVGEGDTQYF